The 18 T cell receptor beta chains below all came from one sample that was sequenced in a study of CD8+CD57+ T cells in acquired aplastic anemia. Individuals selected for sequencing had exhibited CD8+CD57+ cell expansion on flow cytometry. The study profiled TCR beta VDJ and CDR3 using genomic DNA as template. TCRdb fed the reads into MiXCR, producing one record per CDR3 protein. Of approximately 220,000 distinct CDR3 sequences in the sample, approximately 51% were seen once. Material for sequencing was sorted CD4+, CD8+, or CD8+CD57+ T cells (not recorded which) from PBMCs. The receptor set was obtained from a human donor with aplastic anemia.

CDR3 sequence: CSVNEVPGNYGYTF. CDR3 DNA: TGCAGCGTTAATGAAGTCCCAGGGAACTATGGCTACACCTTC. The chain recombines TRBV29-1 with TRBJ1-2; TRBD1 is a possible D gene (5 bases). Germline CDR1 is SQVTM and CDR2 is ANQGSEA. CDR3 length: 14 amino acids. The V end was cut by 5 bases, the J end by 2 bases, with 15 bases between.

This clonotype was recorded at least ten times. CDR3 nucleotide sequence: TGTGCCGGGAGAGCGGGGGGATTCACAGATACGCAGTATTTT. This translates into CAGRAGGFTDTQYF. The chain combines TRBV7-9 with TRBJ2-3, with TRBD2 identical over 9 bases. The CDR3 spans 14 residues. Germline V lookup: CDR1 SEHNR, CDR2 FQNEAQ (reference sequence). V was pared by 11 bases and J by 2 bases, with 8 bases of the junction left unmatched.

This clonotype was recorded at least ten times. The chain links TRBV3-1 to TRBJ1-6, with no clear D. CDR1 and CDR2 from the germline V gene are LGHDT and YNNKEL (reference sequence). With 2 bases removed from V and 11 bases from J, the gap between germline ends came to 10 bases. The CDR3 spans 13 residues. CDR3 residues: CASSQSNSPPLHF. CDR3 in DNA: TGTGCCAGCAGCCAATCCAACTCTCCACCCCTCCACTTT. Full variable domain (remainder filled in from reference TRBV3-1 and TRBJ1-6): DTAVSQTPKYLVTQMGNDKSIKCEQNLGHDTMYWYKQDSKKFLKIMFSYNNKELIINETVPNRFSPKSPDKAHLNLHINSLELGDSAVYFCASSQSNSPPLHFGNGTRLTVT.

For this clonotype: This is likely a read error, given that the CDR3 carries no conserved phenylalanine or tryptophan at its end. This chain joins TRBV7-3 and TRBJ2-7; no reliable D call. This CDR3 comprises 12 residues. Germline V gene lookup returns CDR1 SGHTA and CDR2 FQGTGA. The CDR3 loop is CVSDRISYEQYY. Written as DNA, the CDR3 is TGTGTCAGCGACCGGATCTCCTACGAGCAGTACTAC.

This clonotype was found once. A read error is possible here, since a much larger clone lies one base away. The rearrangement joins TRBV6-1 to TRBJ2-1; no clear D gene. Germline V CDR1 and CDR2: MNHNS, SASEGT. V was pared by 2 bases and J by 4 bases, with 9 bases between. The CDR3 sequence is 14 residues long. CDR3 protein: CASSEHSQYNEQFF. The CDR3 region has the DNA TGTGCCAGCAGTGAACATTCCCAATACAATGAGCAGTTCTTC.

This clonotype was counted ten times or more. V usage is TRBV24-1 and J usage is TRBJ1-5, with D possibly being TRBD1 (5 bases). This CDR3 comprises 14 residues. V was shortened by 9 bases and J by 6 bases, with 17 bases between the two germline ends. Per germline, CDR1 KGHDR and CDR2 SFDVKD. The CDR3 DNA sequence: TGTGCCACCGGGGGGGGAGGGTGGGGTCAGCCCCAGCATTTT. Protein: CATGGGGWGQPQHF.

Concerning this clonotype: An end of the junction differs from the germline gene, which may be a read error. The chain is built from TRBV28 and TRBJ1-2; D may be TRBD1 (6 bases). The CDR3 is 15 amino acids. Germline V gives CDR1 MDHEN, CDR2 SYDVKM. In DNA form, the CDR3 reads TGTGCCAGCAGTCAGACAGGCGCCCTTAACTATGGCTGCACCTTC. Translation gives CASSQTGALNYGCTF.

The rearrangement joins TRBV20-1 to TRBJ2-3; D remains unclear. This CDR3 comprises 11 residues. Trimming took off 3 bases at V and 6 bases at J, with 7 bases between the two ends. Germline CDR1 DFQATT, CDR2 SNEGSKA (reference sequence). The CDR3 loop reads CSASPYDTQYF. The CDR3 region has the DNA TGCAGTGCTAGTCCTTACGATACGCAGTATTTT.

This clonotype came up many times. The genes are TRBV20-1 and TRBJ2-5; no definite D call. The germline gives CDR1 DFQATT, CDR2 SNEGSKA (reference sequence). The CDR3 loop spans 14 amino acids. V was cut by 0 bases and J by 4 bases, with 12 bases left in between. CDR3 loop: CSARDIGIGETQYF. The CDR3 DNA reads TGCAGTGCTAGAGATATAGGGATTGGAGAGACCCAGTACTTC.

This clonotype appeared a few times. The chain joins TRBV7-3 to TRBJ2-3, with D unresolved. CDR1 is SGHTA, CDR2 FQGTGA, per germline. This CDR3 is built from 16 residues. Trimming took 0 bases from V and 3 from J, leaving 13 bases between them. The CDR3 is CASSLTGRVGTDTQYF. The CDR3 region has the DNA TGTGCCAGCAGCTTAACCGGCCGGGTGGGGACAGATACGCAGTATTTT. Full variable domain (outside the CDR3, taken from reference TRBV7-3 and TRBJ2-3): GAGVSQTPSNKVTEKGKYVELRCDPISGHTALYWYRQSLGQGPEFLIYFQGTGAADDSGLPNDRFFAVRPEGSVSTLKIQRTERGDSAVYLCASSLTGRVGTDTQYFGPGTRLTVL.

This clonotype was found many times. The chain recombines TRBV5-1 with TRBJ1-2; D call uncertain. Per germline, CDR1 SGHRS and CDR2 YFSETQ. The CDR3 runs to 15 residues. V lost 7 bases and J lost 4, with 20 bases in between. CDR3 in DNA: TGCGCCAGCGGATCCGGTACGACACGGCTCTATGGCTACACCTTC. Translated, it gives CASGSGTTRLYGYTF.

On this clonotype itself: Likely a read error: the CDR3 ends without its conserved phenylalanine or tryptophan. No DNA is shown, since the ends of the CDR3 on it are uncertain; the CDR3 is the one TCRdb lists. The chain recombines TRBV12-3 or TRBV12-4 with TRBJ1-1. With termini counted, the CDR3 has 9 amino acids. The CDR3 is CASSLRPLY.

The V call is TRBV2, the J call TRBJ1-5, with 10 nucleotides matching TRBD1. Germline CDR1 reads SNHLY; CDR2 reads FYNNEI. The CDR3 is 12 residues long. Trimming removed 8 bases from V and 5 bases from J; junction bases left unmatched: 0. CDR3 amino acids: CASGTGDQPQHF. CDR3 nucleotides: TGTGCCAGCGGGACAGGGGATCAGCCCCAGCATTTT. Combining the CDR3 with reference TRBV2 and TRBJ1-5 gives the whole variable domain EPEVTQTPSHQVTQMGQEVILRCVPISNHLYFYWYRQILGQKVEFLVSFYNNEISEKSEIFDDQFSVERPDGSNFTLKIRSTKLEDSAMYFCASGTGDQPQHFGDGTRLSIL.

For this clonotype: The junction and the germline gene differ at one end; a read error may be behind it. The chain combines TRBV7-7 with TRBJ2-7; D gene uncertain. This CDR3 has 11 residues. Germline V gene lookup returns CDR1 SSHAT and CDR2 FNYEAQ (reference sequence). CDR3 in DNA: TGTGCTAGCAGCTTAAGGTGCGAGCAGTACTTC. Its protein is CASSLRCEQYF.

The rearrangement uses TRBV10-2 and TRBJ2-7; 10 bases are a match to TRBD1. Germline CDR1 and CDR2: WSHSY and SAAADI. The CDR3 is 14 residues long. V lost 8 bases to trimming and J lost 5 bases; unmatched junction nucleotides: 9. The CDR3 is CASLPGTGVDEQYF. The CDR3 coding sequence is TGCGCCAGCCTCCCCGGGACAGGGGTCGACGAGCAGTACTTC.

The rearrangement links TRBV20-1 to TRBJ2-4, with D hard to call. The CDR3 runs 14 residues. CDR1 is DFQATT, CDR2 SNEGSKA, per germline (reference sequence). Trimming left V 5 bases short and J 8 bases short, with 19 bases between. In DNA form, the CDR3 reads TGCAGTGCTCCCTTAGGACCGAGAACATACATTCAGTACTTC. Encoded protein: CSAPLGPRTYIQYF.

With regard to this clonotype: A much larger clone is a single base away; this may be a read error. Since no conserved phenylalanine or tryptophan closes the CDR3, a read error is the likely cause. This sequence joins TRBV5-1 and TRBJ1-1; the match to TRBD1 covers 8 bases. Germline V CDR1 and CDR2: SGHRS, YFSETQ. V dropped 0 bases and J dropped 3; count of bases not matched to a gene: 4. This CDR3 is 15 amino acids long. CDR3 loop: CASSLAGQGDTEAFL. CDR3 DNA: TGCGCCAGCAGCTTGGCCGGACAGGGAGACACTGAAGCTTTCCTT.

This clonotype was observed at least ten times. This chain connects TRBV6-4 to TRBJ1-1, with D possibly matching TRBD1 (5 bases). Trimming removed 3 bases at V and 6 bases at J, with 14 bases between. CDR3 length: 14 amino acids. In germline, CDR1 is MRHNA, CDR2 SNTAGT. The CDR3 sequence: CASSDRGGSAEAFF. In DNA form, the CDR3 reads TGTGCCAGCAGTGATCGGGGGGGTAGCGCTGAAGCTTTCTTT.